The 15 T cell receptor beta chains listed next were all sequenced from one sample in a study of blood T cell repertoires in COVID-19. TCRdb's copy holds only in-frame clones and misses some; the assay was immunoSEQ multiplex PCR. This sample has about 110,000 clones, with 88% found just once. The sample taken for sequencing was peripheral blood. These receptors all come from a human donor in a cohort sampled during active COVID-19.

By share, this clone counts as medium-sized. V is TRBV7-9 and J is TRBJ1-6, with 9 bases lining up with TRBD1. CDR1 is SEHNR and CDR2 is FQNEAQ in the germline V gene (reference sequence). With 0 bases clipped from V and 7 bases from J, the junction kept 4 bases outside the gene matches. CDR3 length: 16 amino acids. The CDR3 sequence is CASSLAQGAENSPLHF. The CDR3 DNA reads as TGTGCCAGCAGCTTAGCACAGGGGGCAGAAAATTCACCCCTCCACTTT.

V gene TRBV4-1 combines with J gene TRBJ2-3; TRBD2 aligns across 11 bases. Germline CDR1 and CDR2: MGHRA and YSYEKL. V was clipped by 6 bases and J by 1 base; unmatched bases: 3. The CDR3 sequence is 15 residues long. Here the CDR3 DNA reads TGCGCCAGCAGTACACTAGCGGGGGGCACAGATACGCAGTATTTT. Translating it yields CASSTLAGGTDTQYF.

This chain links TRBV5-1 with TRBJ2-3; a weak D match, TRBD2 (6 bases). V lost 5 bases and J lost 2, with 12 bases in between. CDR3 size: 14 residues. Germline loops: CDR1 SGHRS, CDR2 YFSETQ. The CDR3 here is CASRGAGFTDTQYF. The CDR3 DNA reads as TGCGCCAGCAGAGGAGCGGGCTTCACAGATACGCAGTATTTT.

CDR3 loop: CASSYSGTSGTGELFF. DNA of the CDR3: TGTGCCAGCAGTTACTCGGGGACTAGCGGCACCGGGGAGCTGTTTTTT. The chain links TRBV6-5 to TRBJ2-2, with 11 bases fitting TRBD2. Germline CDR1 is MNHEY and CDR2 is SVGAGI. This CDR3 is 16 amino acids long. Germline trimming cut 0 bases from V and 4 bases from J; bases unmatched to any gene: 1.

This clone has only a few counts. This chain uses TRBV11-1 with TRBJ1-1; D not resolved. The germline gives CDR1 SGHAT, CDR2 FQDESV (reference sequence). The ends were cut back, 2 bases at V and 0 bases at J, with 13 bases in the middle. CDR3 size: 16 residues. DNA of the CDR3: TGTGCCAGCAGCTTAAGGAGAGATACTATGAACACTGAAGCTTTCTTT. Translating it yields CASSLRRDTMNTEAFF.

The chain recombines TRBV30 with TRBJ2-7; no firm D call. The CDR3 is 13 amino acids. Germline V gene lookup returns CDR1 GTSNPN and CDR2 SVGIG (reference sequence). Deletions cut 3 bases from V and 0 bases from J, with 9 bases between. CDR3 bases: TGTGCCTGGAGGCGGAAAAGCTCCTACGAGCAGTACTTC. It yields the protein CAWRRKSSYEQYF. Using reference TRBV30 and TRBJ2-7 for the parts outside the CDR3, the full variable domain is SQTIHQWPATLVQPVGSPLSLECTVEGTSNPNLYWYRQAAGRGLQLLFYSVGIGQISSEVPQNLSASRPQDRQFILSSKKLLLSDSGFYLCAWRRKSSYEQYFGPGTRLTVT.

The CDR3: CASSPQQGPQETQYF. CDR3 nucleotides: TGTGCCAGCTCACCACAACAGGGGCCCCAAGAGACCCAGTACTTC. The chain has TRBV18 and TRBJ2-5; 7 positions agree with TRBD1. Per germline, CDR1 KGHSH and CDR2 LQKENI. Trimming at V came to 1 base and at J to 1 base, leaving 3 bases not matched to a gene. CDR3 size: 15 residues.

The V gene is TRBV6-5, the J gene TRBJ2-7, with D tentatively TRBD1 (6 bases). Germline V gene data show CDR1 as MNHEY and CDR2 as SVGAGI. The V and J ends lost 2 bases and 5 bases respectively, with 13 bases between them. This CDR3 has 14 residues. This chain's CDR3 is CASSYGGGSDEQYF. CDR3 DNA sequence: TGTGCCAGCAGTTACGGGGGCGGGTCCGACGAGCAGTACTTC.

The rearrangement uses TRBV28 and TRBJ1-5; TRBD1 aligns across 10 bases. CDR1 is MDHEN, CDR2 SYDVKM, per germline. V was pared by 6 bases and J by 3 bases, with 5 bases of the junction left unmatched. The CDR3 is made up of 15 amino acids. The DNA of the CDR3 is TGTGCCAGCAGGTGGACAGGGGGATACAATCAGCCCCAGCATTTT. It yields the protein CASRWTGGYNQPQHF. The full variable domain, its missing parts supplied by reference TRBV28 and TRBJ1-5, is DVKVTQSSRYLVKRTGEKVFLECVQDMDHENMFWYRQDPGLGLRLIYFSYDVKMKEKGDIPEGYSVSREKKERFSLILESASTNQTSMYLCASRWTGGYNQPQHFGDGTRLSIL.

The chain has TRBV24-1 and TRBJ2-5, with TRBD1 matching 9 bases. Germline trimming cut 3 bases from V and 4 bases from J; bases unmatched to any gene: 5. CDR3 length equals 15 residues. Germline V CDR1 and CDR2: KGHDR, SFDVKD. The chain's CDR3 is CATSDTGGRRETQYF. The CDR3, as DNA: TGTGCCACCAGTGATACAGGGGGCAGAAGAGAGACCCAGTACTTC.

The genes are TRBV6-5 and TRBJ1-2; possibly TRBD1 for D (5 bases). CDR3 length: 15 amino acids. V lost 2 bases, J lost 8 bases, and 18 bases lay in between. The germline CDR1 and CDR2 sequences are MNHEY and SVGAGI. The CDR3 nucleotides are TGTGCCAGCAGTTACGGCGGGGAGGGGCACGACGGCTACACCTTC. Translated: CASSYGGEGHDGYTF.

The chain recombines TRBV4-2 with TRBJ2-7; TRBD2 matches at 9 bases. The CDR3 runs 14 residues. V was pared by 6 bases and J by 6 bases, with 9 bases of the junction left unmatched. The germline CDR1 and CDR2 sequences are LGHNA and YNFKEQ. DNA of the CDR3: TGTGCCAGCAGTCAGAGCGGGAGGCTGTCCGAGCAGTACTTC. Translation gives CASSQSGRLSEQYF.

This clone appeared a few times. As DNA, the CDR3 is TGTGCCAGCAGCGCGAGCACAGGGGGAGGTGGGGAGCTGTTTTTT. As protein: CASSASTGGGGELFF. This chain connects TRBV9 to TRBJ2-2, with TRBD1 matching 8 bases. CDR1 and CDR2 (germline): SGDLS, YYNGEE. The CDR3 sequence is 15 residues long. J gave up 8 bases and V 3 bases, and 9 bases lay outside the gene matches.

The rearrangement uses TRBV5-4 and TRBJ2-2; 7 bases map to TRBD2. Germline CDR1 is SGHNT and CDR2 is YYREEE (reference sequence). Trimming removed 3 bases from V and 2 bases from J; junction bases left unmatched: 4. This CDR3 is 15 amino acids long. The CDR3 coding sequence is TGTGCCAGCAGCTCTGGGAGGGCAAACACCGGGGAGCTGTTTTTT. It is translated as CASSSGRANTGELFF.

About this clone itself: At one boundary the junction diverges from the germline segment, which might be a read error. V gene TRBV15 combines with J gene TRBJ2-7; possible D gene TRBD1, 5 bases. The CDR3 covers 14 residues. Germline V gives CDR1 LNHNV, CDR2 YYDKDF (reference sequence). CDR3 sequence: CATSGEGATYEQYF. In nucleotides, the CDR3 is TGTGCCACCAGCGGAGAAGGGGCGACCTACGAGCAGTACTTC.